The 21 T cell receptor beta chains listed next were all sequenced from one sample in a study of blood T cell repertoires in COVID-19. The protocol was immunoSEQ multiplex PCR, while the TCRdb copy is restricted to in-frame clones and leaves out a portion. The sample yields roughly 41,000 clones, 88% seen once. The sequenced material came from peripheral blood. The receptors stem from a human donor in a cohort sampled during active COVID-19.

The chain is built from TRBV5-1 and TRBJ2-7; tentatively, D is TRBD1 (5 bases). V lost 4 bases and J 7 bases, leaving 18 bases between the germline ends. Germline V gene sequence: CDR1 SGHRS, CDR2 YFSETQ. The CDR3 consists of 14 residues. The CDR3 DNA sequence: TGCGCCAGCAGCACGACAGACGTGGGTTGGGAGCAGTACTTC. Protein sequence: CASSTTDVGWEQYF.

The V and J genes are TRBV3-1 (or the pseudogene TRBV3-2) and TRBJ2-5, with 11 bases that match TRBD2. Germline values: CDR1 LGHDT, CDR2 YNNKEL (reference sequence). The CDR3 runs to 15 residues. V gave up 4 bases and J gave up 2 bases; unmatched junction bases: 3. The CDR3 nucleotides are TGTGCCAGCAGCCCGACTAGCGGGATACAAGAGACCCAGTACTTC. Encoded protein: CASSPTSGIQETQYF.

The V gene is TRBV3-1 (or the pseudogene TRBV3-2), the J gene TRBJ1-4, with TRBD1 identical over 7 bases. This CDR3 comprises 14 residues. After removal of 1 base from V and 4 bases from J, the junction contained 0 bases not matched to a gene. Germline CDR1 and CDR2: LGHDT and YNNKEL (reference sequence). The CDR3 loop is CASSQGDSNEKLFF. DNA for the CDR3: TGTGCCAGCAGCCAAGGGGACAGTAATGAAAAACTGTTTTTT.

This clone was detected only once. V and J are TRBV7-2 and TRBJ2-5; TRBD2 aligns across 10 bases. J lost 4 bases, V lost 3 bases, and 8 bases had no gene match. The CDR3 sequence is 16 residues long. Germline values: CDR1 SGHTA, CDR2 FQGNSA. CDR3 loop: CASSFFGIAGGETQYF. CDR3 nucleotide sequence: TGTGCCAGCAGCTTTTTCGGTATAGCGGGAGGAGAGACCCAGTACTTC. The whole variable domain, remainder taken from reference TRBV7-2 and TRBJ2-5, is GAGVSQSPSNKVTEKGKDVELRCDPISGHTALYWYRQSLGQGLEFLIYFQGNSAPDKSGLPSDRFSAERTGGSVSTLTIQRTQQEDSAVYLCASSFFGIAGGETQYFGPGTRLLVL.

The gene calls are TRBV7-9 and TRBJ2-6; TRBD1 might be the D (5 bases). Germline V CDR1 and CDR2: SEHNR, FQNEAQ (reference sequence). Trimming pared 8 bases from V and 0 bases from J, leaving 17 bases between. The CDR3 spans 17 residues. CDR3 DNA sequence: TGTGCCAGCCATCCGGCAGGGTCGAGCTCTGGGGCCAACGTCCTGACTTTC. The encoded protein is CASHPAGSSSGANVLTF.

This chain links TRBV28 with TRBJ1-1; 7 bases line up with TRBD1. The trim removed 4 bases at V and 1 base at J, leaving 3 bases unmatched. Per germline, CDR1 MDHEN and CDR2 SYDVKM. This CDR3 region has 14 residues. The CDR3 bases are TGTGCCAGCAGTTCCAGACAGGGGAACACTGAAGCTTTCTTT. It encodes CASSSRQGNTEAFF.

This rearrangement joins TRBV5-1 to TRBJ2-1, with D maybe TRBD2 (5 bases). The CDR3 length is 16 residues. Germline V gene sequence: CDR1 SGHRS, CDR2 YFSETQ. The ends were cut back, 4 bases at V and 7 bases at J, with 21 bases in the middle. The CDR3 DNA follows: TGCGCCAGCAGCCCGGGGTGGGCATCGGTTACAAATGAGCAGTTCTTC. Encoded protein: CASSPGWASVTNEQFF.

The CDR3 nucleotides are TGTGCCAGCATCGGGGTGTGGGCCAGTAAAGAGACCCAGTACTTC. This translates into CASIGVWASKETQYF. The chain recombines TRBV7-9 with TRBJ2-5; D is possibly TRBD2 (5 bases). Germline assignment: CDR1 SEHNR and CDR2 FQNEAQ (reference sequence). V was shortened by 7 bases and J by 3 bases, with 18 bases between the two germline ends. The CDR3 sequence is 15 residues long.

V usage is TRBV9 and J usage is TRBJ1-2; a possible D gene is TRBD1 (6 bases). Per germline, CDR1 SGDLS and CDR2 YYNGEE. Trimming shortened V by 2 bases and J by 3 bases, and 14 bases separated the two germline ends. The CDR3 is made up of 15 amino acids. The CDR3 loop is CASSVSTDRHYGYTF. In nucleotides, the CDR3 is TGTGCCAGCAGCGTCTCCACCGACAGGCACTATGGCTACACCTTC.

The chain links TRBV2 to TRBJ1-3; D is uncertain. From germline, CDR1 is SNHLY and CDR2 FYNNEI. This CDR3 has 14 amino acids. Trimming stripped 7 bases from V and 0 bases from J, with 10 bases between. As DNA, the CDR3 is TGTGCCAGCATTCCAGAACCCTCTGGAAACACCATATATTTT. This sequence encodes CASIPEPSGNTIYF.

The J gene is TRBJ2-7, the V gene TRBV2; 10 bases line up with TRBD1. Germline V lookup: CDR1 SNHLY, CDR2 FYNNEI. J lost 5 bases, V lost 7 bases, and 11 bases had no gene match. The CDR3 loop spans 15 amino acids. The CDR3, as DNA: TGTGCCAGCAATTTCGTGGGACAGGGGTTCAACGAGCAGTACTTC. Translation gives CASNFVGQGFNEQYF.

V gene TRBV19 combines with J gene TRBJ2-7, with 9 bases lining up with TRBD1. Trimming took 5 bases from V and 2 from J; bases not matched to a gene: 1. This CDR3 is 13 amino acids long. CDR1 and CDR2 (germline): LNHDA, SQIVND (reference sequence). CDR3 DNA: TGTGCCAGTAGTCGGGACAGGGCCTACGAGCAGTACTTC. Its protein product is CASSRDRAYEQYF.

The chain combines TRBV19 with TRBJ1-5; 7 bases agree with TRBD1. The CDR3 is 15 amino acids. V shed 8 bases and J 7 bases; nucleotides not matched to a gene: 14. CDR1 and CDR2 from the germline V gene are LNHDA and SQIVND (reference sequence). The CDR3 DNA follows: TGTGCCAGTTGCGACAGGGCTTTCCCGGGCCAGCCCCAGCATTTT. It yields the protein CASCDRAFPGQPQHF.

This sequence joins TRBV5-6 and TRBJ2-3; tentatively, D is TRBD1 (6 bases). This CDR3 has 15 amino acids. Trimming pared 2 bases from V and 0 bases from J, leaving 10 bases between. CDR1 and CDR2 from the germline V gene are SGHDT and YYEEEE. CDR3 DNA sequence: TGTGCCAGCAGCTTTCCGACAGGCAGCACAGATACGCAGTATTTT. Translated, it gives CASSFPTGSTDTQYF.

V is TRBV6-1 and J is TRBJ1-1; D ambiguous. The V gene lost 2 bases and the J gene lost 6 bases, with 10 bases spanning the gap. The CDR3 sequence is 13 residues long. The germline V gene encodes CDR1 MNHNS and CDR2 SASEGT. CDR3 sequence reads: CASSESLHSEAFF. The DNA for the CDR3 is TGTGCCAGCAGTGAATCTCTGCACTCTGAAGCTTTCTTT.

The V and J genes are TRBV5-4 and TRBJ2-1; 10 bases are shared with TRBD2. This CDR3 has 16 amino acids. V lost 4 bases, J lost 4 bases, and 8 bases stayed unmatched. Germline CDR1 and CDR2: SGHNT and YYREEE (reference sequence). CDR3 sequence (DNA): TGTGCCAGCAGCCCTCCCGGGACTAGCGTTTACAATGAGCAGTTCTTC. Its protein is CASSPPGTSVYNEQFF.

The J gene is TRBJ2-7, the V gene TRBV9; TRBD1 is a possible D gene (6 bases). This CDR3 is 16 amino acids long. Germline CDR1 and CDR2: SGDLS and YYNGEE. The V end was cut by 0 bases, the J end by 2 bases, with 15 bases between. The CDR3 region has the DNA TGTGCCAGCAGCGTAGAGAGGACAGTTTCGCCCTACGAGCAGTACTTC. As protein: CASSVERTVSPYEQYF.

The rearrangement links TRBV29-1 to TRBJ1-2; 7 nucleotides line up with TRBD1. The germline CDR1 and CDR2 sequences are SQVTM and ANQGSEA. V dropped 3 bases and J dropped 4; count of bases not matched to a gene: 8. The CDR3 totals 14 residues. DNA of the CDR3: TGCAGCGTTGATGAGCAGGGGGTAGGCTATGGCTACACCTTC. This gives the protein CSVDEQGVGYGYTF.

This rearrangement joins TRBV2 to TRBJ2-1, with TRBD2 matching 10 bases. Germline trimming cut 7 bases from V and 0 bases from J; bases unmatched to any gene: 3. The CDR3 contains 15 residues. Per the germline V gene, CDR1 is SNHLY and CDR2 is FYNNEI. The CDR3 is CASKLAGSSYNEQFF. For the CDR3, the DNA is TGTGCCAGCAAACTAGCGGGAAGCTCCTACAATGAGCAGTTCTTC.

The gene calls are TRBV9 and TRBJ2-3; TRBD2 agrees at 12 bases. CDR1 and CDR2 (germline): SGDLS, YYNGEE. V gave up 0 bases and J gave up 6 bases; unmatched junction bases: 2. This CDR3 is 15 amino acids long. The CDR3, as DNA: TGTGCCAGCAGCGTAGAGGGGACTAGCGGGGATACGCAGTATTTT. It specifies CASSVEGTSGDTQYF.

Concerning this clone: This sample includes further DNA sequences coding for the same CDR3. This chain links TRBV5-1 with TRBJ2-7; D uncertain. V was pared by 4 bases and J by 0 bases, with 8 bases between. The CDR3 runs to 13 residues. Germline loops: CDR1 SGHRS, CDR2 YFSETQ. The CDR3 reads CASSLAVSYEQYF. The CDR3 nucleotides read TGCGCCAGCAGCCTGGCGGTCTCCTACGAGCAGTACTTC.